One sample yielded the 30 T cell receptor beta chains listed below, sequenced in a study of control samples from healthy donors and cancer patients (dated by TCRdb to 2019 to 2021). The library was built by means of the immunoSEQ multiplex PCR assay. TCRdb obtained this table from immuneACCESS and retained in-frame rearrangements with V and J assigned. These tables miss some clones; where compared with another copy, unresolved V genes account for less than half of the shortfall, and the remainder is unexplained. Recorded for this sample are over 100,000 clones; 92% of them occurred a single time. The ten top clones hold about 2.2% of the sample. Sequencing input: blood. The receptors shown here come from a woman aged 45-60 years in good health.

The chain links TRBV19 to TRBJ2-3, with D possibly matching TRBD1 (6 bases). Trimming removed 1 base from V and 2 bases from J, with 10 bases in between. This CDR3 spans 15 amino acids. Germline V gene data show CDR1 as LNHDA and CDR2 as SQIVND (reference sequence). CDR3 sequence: CASSIGGHLTDTQYF. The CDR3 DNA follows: TGTGCCAGTAGTATAGGGGGACACCTCACAGATACGCAGTATTTT.

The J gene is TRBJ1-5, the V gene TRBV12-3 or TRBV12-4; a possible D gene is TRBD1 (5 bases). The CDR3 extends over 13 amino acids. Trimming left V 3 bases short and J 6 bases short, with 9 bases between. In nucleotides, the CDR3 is TGTGCCAGCAGTTTCCTGGGACGTCAGCCCCAGCATTTT. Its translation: CASSFLGRQPQHF.

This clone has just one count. The CDR3 region is CASATDYTDTQYF. The CDR3 DNA is TGTGCCAGTGCGACGGACTACACAGATACGCAGTATTTT. The chain couples TRBV6-5 to TRBJ2-3; perhaps TRBD2 as D (6 bases). The V gene's germline CDR1 is MNHEY and CDR2 SVGAGI. The CDR3 length is 13 residues. The V gene lost 9 bases and the J gene lost 2 bases, with 12 bases spanning the gap.

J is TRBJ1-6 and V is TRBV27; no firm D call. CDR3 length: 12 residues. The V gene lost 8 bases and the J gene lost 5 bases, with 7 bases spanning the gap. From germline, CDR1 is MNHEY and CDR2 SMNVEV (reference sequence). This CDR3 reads CASGPNNSPLHF. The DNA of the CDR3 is TGTGCCAGCGGCCCCAATAATTCACCCCTCCACTTT.

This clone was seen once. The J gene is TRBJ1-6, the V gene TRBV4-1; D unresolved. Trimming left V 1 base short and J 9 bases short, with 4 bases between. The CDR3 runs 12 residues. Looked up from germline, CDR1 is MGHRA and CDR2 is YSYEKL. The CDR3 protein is CASSQGRSPLHF. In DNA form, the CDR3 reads TGCGCCAGCAGCCAAGGACGTTCACCCCTCCACTTT.

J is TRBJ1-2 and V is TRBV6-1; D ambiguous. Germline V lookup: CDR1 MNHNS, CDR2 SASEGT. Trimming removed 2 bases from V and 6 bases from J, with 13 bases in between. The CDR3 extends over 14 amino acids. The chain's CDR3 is CASSEILGFDGYTF. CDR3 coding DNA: TGTGCCAGCAGTGAAATTCTGGGGTTTGATGGCTACACCTTC.

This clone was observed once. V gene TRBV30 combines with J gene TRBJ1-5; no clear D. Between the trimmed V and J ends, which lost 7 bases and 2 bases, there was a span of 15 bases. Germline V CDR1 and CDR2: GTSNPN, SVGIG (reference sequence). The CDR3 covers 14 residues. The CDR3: CASSRWGGNQPQHF. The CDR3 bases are TGTGCCTCCTCGAGGTGGGGAGGCAATCAGCCCCAGCATTTT.

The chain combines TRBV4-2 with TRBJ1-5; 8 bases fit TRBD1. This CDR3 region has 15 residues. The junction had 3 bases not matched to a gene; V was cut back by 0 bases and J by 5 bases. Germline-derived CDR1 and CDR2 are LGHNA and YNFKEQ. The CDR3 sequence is CASSQDTQGDQPQHF. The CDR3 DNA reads TGTGCCAGCAGCCAAGATACACAGGGGGATCAGCCCCAGCATTTT.

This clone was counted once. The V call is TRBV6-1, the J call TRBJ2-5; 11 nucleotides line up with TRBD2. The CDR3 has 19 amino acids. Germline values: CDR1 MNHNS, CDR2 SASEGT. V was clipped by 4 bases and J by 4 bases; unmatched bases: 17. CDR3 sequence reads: CASSGASGGFKDHVETQYF. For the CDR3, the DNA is TGTGCCAGCAGTGGGGCTAGCGGGGGGTTTAAAGATCATGTAGAGACCCAGTACTTC.

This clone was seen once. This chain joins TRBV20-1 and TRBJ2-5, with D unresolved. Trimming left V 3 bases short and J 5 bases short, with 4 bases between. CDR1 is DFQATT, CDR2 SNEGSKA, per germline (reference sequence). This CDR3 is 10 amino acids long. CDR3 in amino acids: CSASWETQYF. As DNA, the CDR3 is TGCAGTGCTAGTTGGGAGACCCAGTACTTC.

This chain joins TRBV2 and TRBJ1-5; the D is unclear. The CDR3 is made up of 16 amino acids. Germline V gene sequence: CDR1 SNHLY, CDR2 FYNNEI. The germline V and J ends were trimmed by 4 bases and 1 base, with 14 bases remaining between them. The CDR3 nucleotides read TGTGCCAGCAGTGTGAACATCCTCTTCAGCAATCAGCCCCAGCATTTT. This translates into CASSVNILFSNQPQHF.

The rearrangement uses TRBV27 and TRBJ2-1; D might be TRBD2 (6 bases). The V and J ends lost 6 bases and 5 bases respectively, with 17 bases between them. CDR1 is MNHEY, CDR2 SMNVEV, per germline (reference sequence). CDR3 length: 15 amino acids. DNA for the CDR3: TGTGCCAGCAGGCAGGGACTGCCCTATAACAATGAGCAGTTCTTC. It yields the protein CASRQGLPYNNEQFF.

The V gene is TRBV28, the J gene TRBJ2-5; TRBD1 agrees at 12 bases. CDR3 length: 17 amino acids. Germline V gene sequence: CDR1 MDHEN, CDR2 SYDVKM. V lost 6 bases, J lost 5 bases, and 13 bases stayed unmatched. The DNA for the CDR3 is TGTGCCAGCAGCGATCTTGCGGGACAGGGGGCCCGGGAGACCCAGTACTTC. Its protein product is CASSDLAGQGARETQYF.

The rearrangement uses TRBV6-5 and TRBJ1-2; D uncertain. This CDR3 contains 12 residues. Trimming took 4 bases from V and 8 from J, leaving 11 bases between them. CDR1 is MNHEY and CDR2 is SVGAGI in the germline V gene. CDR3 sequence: CASSSIPGGYTF. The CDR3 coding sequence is TGTGCCAGCAGTTCCATCCCCGGGGGCTACACCTTC.

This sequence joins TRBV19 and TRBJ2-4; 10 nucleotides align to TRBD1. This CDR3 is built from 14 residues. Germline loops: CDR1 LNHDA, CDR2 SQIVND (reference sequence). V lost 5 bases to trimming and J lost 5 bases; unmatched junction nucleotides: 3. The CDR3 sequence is CASSPGTGENIQYF. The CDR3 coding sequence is TGTGCCAGTAGTCCGGGGACAGGGGAAAACATTCAGTACTTC. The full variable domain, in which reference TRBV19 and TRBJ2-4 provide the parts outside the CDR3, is DGGITQSPKYLFRKEGQNVTLSCEQNLNHDAMYWYRQDPGQGLRLIYYSQIVNDFQKGDIAEGYSVSREKKESFPLTVTSAQKNPTAFYLCASSPGTGENIQYFGAGTRLSVL.

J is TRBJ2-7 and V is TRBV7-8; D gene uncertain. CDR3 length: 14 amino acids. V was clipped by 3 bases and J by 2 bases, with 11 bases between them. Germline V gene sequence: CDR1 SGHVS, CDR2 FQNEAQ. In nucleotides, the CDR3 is TGTGCCAGCAGCTTGAACGGAGTAACCTACGAGCAGTACTTC. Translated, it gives CASSLNGVTYEQYF.

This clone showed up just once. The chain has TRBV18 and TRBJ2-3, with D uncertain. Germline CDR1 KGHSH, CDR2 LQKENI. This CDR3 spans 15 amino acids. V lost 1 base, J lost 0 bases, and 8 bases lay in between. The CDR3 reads CASSPLPGSTDTQYF. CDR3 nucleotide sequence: TGTGCCAGCTCACCACTACCGGGCAGCACAGATACGCAGTATTTT. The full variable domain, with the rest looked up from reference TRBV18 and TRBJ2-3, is NAGVMQNPRHLVRRRGQEARLRCSPMKGHSHVYWYRQLPEEGLKFMVYLQKENIIDESGMPKERFSAEFPKEGPSILRIQQVVRGDSAAYFCASSPLPGSTDTQYFGPGTRLTVL.

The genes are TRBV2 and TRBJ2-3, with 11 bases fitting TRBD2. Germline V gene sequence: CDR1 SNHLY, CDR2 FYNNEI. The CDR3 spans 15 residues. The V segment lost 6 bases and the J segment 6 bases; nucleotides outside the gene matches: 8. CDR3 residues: CASRKLAGVPDTQYF. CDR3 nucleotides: TGTGCCAGCAGGAAACTAGCGGGGGTACCGGATACGCAGTATTTT.

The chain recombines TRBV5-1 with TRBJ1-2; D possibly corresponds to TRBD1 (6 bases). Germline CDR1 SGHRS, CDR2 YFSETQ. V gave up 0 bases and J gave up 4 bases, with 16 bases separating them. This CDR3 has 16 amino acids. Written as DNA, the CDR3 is TGCGCCAGCAGCTTGGTGTCGGGGGCCCCGGGCTATGGCTACACCTTC. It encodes CASSLVSGAPGYGYTF. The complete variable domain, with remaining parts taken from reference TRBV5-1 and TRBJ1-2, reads KAGVTQTPRYLIKTRGQQVTLSCSPISGHRSVSWYQQTPGQGLQFLFEYFSETQRNKGNFPGRFSGRQFSNSRSEMNVSTLELGDSALYLCASSLVSGAPGYGYTFGSGTRLTVV.

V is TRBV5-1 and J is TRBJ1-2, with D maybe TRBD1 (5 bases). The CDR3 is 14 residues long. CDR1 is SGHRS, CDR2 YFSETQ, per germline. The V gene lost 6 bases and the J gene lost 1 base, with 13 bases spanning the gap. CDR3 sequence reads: CASKGTELNYGYTF. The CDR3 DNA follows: TGCGCCAGCAAAGGGACGGAACTTAACTATGGCTACACCTTC.

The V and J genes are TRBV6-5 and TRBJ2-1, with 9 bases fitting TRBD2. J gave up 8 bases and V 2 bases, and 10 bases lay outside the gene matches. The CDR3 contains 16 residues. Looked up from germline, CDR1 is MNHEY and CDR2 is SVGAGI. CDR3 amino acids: CASSYVSGSFIDEQFF. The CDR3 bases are TGTGCCAGCAGTTACGTTAGCGGGAGCTTTATTGATGAGCAGTTCTTC.

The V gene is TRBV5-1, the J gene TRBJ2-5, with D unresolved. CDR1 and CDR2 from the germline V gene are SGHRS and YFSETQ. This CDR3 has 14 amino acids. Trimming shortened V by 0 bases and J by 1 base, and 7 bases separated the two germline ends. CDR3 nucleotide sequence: TGCGCCAGCAGCTTGGTGGCGATCCAAGAGACCCAGTACTTC. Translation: CASSLVAIQETQYF.

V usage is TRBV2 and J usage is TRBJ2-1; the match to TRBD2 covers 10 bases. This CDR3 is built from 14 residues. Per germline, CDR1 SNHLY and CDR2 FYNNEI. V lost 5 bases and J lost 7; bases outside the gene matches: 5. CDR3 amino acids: CASSFPGLANEQFF. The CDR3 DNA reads TGTGCCAGCAGTTTCCCGGGACTAGCGAATGAGCAGTTCTTC.

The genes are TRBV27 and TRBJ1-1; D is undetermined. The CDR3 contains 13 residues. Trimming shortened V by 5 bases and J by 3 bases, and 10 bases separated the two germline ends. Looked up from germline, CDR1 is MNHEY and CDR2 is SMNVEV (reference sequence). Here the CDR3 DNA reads TGTGCCAGCAGTCATACCTGGGACACTGAAGCTTTCTTT. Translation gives CASSHTWDTEAFF.

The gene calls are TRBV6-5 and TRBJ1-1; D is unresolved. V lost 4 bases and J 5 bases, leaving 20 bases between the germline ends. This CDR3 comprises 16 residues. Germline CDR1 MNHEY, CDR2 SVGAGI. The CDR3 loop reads CASSFIQFTRVTEAFF. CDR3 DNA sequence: TGTGCCAGCAGTTTTATACAGTTTACACGTGTGACTGAAGCTTTCTTT.

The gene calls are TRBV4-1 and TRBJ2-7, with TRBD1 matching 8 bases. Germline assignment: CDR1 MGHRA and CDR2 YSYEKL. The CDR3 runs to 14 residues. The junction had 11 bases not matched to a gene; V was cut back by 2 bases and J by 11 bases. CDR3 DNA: TGCGCCAGCAGCCAATTTTGGAAGGACAGGGTGAAGTACTTC. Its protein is CASSQFWKDRVKYF.

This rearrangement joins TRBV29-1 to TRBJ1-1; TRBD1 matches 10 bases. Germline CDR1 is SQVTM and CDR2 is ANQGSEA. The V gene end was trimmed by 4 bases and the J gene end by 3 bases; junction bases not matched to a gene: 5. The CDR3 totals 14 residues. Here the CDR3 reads CSVGQGAGYTEAFF. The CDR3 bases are TGCAGCGTTGGACAGGGGGCTGGGTACACTGAAGCTTTCTTT.

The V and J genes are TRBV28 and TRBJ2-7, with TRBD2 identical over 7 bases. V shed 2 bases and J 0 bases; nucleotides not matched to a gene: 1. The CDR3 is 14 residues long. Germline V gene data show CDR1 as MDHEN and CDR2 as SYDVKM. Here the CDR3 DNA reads TGTGCCAGCAGTTTACCTAGCGGCTCCTACGAGCAGTACTTC. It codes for CASSLPSGSYEQYF.

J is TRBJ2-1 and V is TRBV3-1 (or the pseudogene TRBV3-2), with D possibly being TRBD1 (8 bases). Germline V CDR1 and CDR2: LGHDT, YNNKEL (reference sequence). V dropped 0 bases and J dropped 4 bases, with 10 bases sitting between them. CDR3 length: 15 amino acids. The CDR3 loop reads CASSQEQGGYNEQFF. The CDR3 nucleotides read TGTGCCAGCAGCCAAGAACAGGGGGGGTACAATGAGCAGTTCTTC.

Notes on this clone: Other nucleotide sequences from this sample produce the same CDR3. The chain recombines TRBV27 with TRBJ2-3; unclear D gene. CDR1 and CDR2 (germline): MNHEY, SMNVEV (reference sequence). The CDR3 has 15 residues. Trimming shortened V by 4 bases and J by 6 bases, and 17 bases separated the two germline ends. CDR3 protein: CASSSPPGPTDTQYF. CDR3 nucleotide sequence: TGTGCCAGCAGTTCACCCCCTGGACCCACTGATACGCAGTATTTT.